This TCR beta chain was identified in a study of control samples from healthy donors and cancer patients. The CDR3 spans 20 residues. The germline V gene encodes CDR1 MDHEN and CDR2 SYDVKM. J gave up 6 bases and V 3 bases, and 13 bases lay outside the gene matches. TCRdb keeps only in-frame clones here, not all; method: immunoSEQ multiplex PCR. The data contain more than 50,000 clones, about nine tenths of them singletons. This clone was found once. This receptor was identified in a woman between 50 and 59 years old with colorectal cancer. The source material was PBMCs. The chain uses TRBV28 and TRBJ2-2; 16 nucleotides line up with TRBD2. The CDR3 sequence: CASSFLPGLAGGLRSGELFF. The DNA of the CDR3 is TGTGCCAGCAGTTTTCTGCCGGGACTAGCGGGGGGGCTGCGATCCGGGGAGCTGTTTTTT.